This T cell receptor beta chain was identified during a study of neoadjuvant nivolumab and ipilimumab in lung cancer. Study-wide findings and caveats: Pathologic regression was not significantly tied to TCR clonality.

Measured with immunoSEQ multiplex PCR; TCRdb has only the in-frame clones, and not every one. The table includes about 18,000 clones, more than 75% detected once. The germline gives CDR1 MNHNS, CDR2 SASEGT. CDR3 length: 21 amino acids. The V gene end was trimmed by 0 bases and the J gene end by 0 bases; junction bases not matched to a gene: 18. About this clone: What it binds is not known.

The chain combines TRBV6-1 with TRBJ2-7, with 9 bases identical to TRBD2. This sample comprised tumor tissue, obtained after neoadjuvant nivolumab, alone or with ipilimumab, at or shortly before surgery. The clonotype comes from an adult with non-small cell lung cancer. The CDR3, as DNA: TGTGCCAGCAGTGAAGCGGTAAACTTTCAGGGCTTTAGCGGGAGCTCCTACGAGCAGTACTTC. As protein: CASSEAVNFQGFSGSSYEQYF.